This note documents a single T cell receptor (beta chain) sequence. As yet, its antigen is unknown. These data originate in a study of identical twins. Study-level points and caveats: Fewer insertions marked abundant cord blood beta clonotypes; young adult naive trended weakly, memory not at all. Modeled out-of-frame TCR alpha sharing in monozygotic twins fell below observed levels.

The CDR3 sequence is 15 residues long. Trimming took 3 bases from V and 4 from J, leaving 13 bases between them. A template switching step contributed a universal primer site, while unique molecular identifiers were present in the cDNA. A single record per CDR3 protein comes from TCRdb applying MiXCR to the 5' RACE reads. The sample has hundreds of thousands of distinct CDR3 sequences; over 8.5% are singletons. This sample also belongs to another study, concerning yellow fever vaccine responses in identical twins. Per that paper: The authors reported partly convergent, partly personalized vaccine responses in identical twins.

The material sequenced was PBMCs. The chain joins TRBV12-3 or TRBV12-4 to TRBJ1-5, with D unclear. The receptor's source is a woman aged 18-35 years in good health. CDR3: CASSLSPPLNQPQHF. For the CDR3, the DNA is TGTGCCAGCAGTTTGTCTCCCCCCTTGAATCAGCCCCAGCATTTT.